Shown below are 19 T cell receptor beta chains from a single sample sequenced in a study of Ad26.COV2.S vaccination and SARS-CoV-2 variants. Treatment given: around 19 received Ad26.COV2.S at low or high dose, single or two shots; about 5 received placebo; per-sample allocation not given. The samples were gathered on day 63 after the first injection of vaccine or placebo. Sequencing was performed with immunoSEQ multiplex PCR; in TCRdb, only in-frame clones are kept and a portion is missing. The sample lists 400,000 to 450,000 clones, approximately 90% occurring once. Sequencing used peripheral blood, obtained in a trial of Ad26.COV2.S vaccine versus placebo. These TCRs come from a person aged 18-65 years who received the Ad26.COV2.S COVID-19 vaccine or a placebo.

The CDR3 loop is CARRHLARGGSLLYEQYF. In DNA form, the CDR3 reads TGTGCCAGAAGACACCTGGCTAGGGGCGGGAGTTTACTCTACGAGCAGTACTTC. The chain links TRBV5-3 to TRBJ2-7, with 7 bases that match TRBD2. TRBV5-3 is given ORF status, its function remaining uncertain. The CDR3 totals 18 residues. Trimming removed 5 bases from V and 3 bases from J; junction bases left unmatched: 20.

The chain combines TRBV9 with TRBJ2-7; 9 bases map to TRBD2. The V and J ends lost 4 bases and 2 bases, in that order; junction bases with no gene match: 4. The CDR3 consists of 14 residues. Germline V CDR1 and CDR2: SGDLS, YYNGEE. CDR3 amino acids: CASSRTSDPYEQYF. The CDR3 DNA reads TGTGCCAGCAGCCGGACTAGCGATCCCTACGAGCAGTACTTC.

This rearrangement joins TRBV9 to TRBJ1-5; 9 positions match TRBD1. V lost 3 bases to trimming and J lost 7 bases; unmatched junction nucleotides: 5. This CDR3 has 14 residues. Germline V CDR1 and CDR2: SGDLS, YYNGEE. CDR3 DNA sequence: TGTGCCAGCAGCGATGGGACAGGGACCCAGCCCCAGCATTTT. The encoded protein is CASSDGTGTQPQHF.

The V call is TRBV11-3, the J call TRBJ2-1; 11 bases are shared with TRBD2. This CDR3 has 16 residues. Unmatched junction bases numbered 10, after V lost 5 bases and J lost 7 bases. Germline V gene sequence: CDR1 SGHNT, CDR2 YENEEA. Written as DNA, the CDR3 is TGTGCCAGCAGCCCCGGTCTAGCGGGAGGATCAAATGAGCAGTTCTTC. This encodes CASSPGLAGGSNEQFF.

Notes on this clone: This CDR3 is also generated by other DNA sequences in the sample. The chain is built from TRBV7-2 and TRBJ2-7; possibly TRBD2 for D (5 bases). This CDR3 spans 13 amino acids. V was clipped by 2 bases and J by 4 bases, with 9 bases between them. Germline V gene data show CDR1 as SGHTA and CDR2 as FQGNSA. CDR3 nucleotide sequence: TGTGCCAGCAGCTTATCTAGCTCGTACGAGCAGTACTTC. Its protein is CASSLSSSYEQYF.

This clone has only a few counts. The chain combines TRBV30 with TRBJ1-6, with D perhaps matching TRBD1 (5 bases). The CDR3 spans 14 residues. Germline CDR1 GTSNPN, CDR2 SVGIG (reference sequence). Trimming cost V 3 bases and J 9 bases, with 15 bases left between them. DNA of the CDR3: TGTGCCTGGAGGGGGGAGGCGAAATCTTCACCCCTCCACTTT. Its translation is CAWRGEAKSSPLHF.

The chain links TRBV1 to TRBJ1-2; the table calls TRBD1, which could not be checked here. TRBV1 is labeled a pseudogene. The CDR3 is 19 amino acids. CDR3 DNA sequence: TGCACCAGCAGCCAACATGGATTAAGTGGGTCAGGGGGCAAGGAAGGCTACACCTTC. Translation gives CTSSQHGLSGSGGKEGYTF.

This chain connects TRBV10-3 to TRBJ2-7; 7 bases align to TRBD1. The J segment lost 0 bases and the V segment lost 2 bases, leaving 1 base of the junction unmatched. CDR1 and CDR2 from the germline V gene are ENHRY and SYGVKD. The CDR3 is made up of 14 amino acids. For the CDR3, the DNA is TGTGCCATCAGTGAGGGGACAGACTCCTACGAGCAGTACTTC. Its translation: CAISEGTDSYEQYF.

The chain employs TRBV3-1 (or the pseudogene TRBV3-2) and TRBJ2-7, with D perhaps TRBD1 (6 bases). In germline, CDR1 is LGHDT, CDR2 YNNKEL (reference sequence). Trimming took off 4 bases at V and 7 bases at J, with 14 bases between the two ends. The CDR3 is 13 residues long. The CDR3: CASSLLTGREQYF. CDR3 coding DNA: TGTGCCAGCAGCCTGCTGACAGGAAGAGAGCAGTACTTC.

This clone is a singleton in its sample. CDR3 sequence reads: CASSLASGIMNTEAFF. The CDR3 region has the DNA TGTGCCAGCAGCTTGGCCTCGGGGATAATGAACACTGAAGCTTTCTTT. The chain links TRBV5-8 to TRBJ1-1; D call uncertain. CDR3 size: 16 residues. CDR1 SGHTS and CDR2 YDEGEE come from the germline V gene. V gave up 0 bases and J gave up 0 bases, with 12 bases separating them.

The V gene is TRBV19, the J gene TRBJ1-1; 10 bases match TRBD1. Germline assignment: CDR1 LNHDA and CDR2 SQIVND (reference sequence). This CDR3 comprises 17 residues. V lost 5 bases and J lost 0; bases outside the gene matches: 9. The CDR3 nucleotides read TGTGCCAGTAGTTTCCGGGACAGGGGAATCATGAACACTGAAGCTTTCTTT. Encoded protein: CASSFRDRGIMNTEAFF.

V gene TRBV7-2 combines with J gene TRBJ2-3; D gene unclear. The CDR3 has 15 amino acids. V shed 2 bases and J shed 1 base, with 10 bases lying between them. Per germline, CDR1 SGHTA and CDR2 FQGNSA. Here the CDR3 reads CASSLLAARTDTQYF. CDR3 DNA sequence: TGTGCCAGCAGCTTACTCGCGGCCCGCACAGATACGCAGTATTTT.

This clone was seen once. The genes are TRBV19 and TRBJ2-5, with 8 bases identical to TRBD1. CDR3 length equals 14 residues. With 6 bases clipped from V and 4 bases from J, the junction kept 7 bases outside the gene matches. Germline V lookup: CDR1 LNHDA, CDR2 SQIVND (reference sequence). This CDR3 is CASRAPDRGETQYF. In DNA form, the CDR3 reads TGTGCCAGTAGAGCACCAGACAGGGGAGAGACCCAGTACTTC.

A few counts support this clone. The chain uses TRBV11-2 and TRBJ2-1, with D perhaps TRBD2 (5 bases). This CDR3 is 14 amino acids long. Per germline, CDR1 SGHAT and CDR2 FQNNGV. The ends were cut back, 5 bases at V and 8 bases at J, with 16 bases in the middle. CDR3 residues: CASSPEPAGDEQFF. For the CDR3, the DNA is TGTGCCAGCAGCCCGGAACCTGCGGGCGATGAGCAGTTCTTC.

On this clone: The junction differs from germline at one of its ends, possibly a read error. The chain couples TRBV7-3 to TRBJ2-1; 7 bases match TRBD2. The germline V gene encodes CDR1 SGHTA and CDR2 FQGTGA. This CDR3 region has 16 residues. CDR3 in DNA: TGTGCCAGCAGCTTAACGGGAGGGTTCCCCTATAATGAGCAGTTCTTC. As protein: CASSLTGGFPYNEQFF.

The V and J genes are TRBV19 and TRBJ2-1; no clear D. The CDR3 length is 11 residues. Trimming took off 7 bases at V and 6 bases at J, with 7 bases between the two ends. Germline lookup yields CDR1 LNHDA and CDR2 SQIVND (reference sequence). CDR3: CASTDRNEQFF. CDR3 nucleotides: TGTGCCAGTACCGATCGCAATGAGCAGTTCTTC. The whole variable domain, filled in from reference TRBV19 and TRBJ2-1, reads DGGITQSPKYLFRKEGQNVTLSCEQNLNHDAMYWYRQDPGQGLRLIYYSQIVNDFQKGDIAEGYSVSREKKESFPLTVTSAQKNPTAFYLCASTDRNEQFFGPGTRLTVL.

V usage is TRBV4-1 and J usage is TRBJ1-2; D unclear. V was pared by 1 base and J by 2 bases, with 11 bases between. The CDR3 is 15 amino acids. CDR1 MGHRA and CDR2 YSYEKL come from the germline V gene. This CDR3 is CASSQVGVANYGYTF. The CDR3 bases are TGCGCCAGCAGCCAAGTGGGAGTTGCGAACTATGGCTACACCTTC.

The gene calls are TRBV5-5 and TRBJ1-1; D gene uncertain. V was trimmed by 4 bases and J by 10 bases, leaving 14 bases between them. The CDR3 consists of 12 residues. The germline gives CDR1 SGHKS, CDR2 YYEKEE (reference sequence). The CDR3: CASSEAPFRAFF. The DNA for the CDR3 is TGTGCCAGCAGCGAAGCCCCGTTTCGAGCTTTCTTT.

The chain carries TRBV7-2 and TRBJ1-5; 7 positions match TRBD1. The CDR3 is 14 amino acids. V lost 5 bases to trimming and J lost 2 bases; unmatched junction nucleotides: 3. Per germline, CDR1 SGHTA and CDR2 FQGNSA. The CDR3 region is CASSRDRGNQPQHF. In DNA, the CDR3 is TGTGCCAGCAGCCGTGACAGGGGCAATCAGCCCCAGCATTTT. Based on the CDR3 plus reference TRBV7-2 and TRBJ1-5, the full variable domain is GAGVSQSPSNKVTEKGKDVELRCDPISGHTALYWYRQSLGQGLEFLIYFQGNSAPDKSGLPSDRFSAERTGGSVSTLTIQRTQQEDSAVYLCASSRDRGNQPQHFGDGTRLSIL.